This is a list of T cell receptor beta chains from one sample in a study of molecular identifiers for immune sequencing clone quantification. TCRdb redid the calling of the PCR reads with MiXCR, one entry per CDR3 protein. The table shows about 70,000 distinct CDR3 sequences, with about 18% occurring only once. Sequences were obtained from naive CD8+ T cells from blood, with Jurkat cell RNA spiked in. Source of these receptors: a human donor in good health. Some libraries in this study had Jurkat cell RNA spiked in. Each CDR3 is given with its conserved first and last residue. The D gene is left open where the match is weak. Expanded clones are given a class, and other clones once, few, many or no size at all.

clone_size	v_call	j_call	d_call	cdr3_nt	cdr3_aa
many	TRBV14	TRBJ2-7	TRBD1	TGTGCCAGCAGCCGAGCCCCGCGACAGGGGGCTGACGAGCAGTACTTC	CASSRAPRQGADEQYF
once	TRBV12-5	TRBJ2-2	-	TGTGCTAGTGGTTACGATGTGGCGGGGGAGCTGTTTTTT	CASGYDVAGELFF
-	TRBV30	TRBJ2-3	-	TGTGCCTGGAGTCGGGAGACAGATACGCAGTATTTT	CAWSRETDTQYF
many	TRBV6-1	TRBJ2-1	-	TGTGCCAGCAGTGCGCACAATGAGCAGTTCTTC	CASSAHNEQFF
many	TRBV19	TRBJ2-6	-	TGTGCCAGTAGTATTGGCGCAGAGTCTGGGGCCAACGTCCTGACTTTC	CASSIGAESGANVLTF
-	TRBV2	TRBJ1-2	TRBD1	TGTGCCAGCAGTGAATATCCAGGGGGTGTCACCTCCTATGGCTACACCTTC	CASSEYPGGVTSYGYTF
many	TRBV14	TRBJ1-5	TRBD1	TGTGCCAGCAGCCCCGGGACAGGAGCTAGCAATCAGCCCCAGCATTTT	CASSPGTGASNQPQHF
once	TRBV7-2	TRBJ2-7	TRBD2	TGTGCCACCCCTACACCGGGACTAGCGGGGGGAAGCTCCTACGAGCAGTACTTC	CATPTPGLAGGSSYEQYF
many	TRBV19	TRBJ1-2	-	TGTGCCAGTAGTATAGCGGAAAGTCTCCGACTCTATGGCTACACCTTC	CASSIAESLRLYGYTF
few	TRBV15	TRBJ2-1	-	TGTGCCACCAGCAGAGAACCGGACAGCTATAGCACCTACAATGAGCAGTTCTTC	CATSREPDSYSTYNEQFF
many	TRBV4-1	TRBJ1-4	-	TGCGCCAGCAGCCAAGTCGGGCTACGCGAAAAACTGTTTTTT	CASSQVGLREKLFF
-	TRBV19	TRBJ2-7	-	TGTGCCAGTAGTATCTGGGATAATCCCCGGAACGAGCAGTACTTC	CASSIWDNPRNEQYF
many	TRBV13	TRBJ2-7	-	TGTGCCAGCAGCCGGATCGACGCCTACGAGCAGTACTTC	CASSRIDAYEQYF
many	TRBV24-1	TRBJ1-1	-	TGTGCCACCAGTACAGGGCTTGGAACTGAAGCTTTCTTT	CATSTGLGTEAFF
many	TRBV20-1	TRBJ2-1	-	TGCAGTGCTAGGCCAGACCCGCTCCTCTACAATGAGCAGTTCTTC	CSARPDPLLYNEQFF